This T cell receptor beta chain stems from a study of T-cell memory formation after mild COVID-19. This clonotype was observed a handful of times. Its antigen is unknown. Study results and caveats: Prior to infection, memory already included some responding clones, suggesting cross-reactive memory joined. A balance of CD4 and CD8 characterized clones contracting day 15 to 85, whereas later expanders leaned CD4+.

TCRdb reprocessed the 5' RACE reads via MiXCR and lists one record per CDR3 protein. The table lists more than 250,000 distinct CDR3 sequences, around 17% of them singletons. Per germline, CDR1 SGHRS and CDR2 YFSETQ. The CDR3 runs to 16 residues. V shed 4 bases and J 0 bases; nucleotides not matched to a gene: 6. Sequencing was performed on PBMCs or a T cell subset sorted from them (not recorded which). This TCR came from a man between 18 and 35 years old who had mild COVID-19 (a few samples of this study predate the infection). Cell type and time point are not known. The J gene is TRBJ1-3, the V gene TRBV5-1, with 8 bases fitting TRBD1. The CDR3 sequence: CASSTGQADSGNTIYF. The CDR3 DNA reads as TGCGCCAGCAGCACGGGACAGGCGGACTCTGGAAACACCATATATTTT.